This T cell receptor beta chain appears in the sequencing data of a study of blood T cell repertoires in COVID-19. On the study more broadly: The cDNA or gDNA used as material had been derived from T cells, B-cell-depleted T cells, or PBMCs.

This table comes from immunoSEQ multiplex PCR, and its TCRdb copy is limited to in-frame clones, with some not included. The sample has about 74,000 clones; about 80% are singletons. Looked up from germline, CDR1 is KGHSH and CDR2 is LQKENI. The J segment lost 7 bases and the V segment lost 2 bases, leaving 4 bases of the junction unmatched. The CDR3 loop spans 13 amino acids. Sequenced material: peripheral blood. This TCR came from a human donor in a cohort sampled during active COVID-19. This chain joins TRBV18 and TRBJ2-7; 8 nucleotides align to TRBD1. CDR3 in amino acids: CASSPVRDREQYV. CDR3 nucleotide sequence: TGTGCCAGCTCACCAGTTCGGGACAGGGAGCAGTACGTC.